The 9 T cell receptor beta chains below come from one sample, sequenced in a study of T cells in tuberculosis. Profiled with immunoSEQ multiplex PCR; TCRdb holds only in-frame clones, not every one. This repertoire shows 25,000 to 35,000 clones, approximately 93% found once; its top ten account for over 4.5%. Input material: PBMCs. The receptors here all came from a donor between 10 and 29 years old with latent tuberculosis or without tuberculosis infection.

The genes are TRBV6-5 and TRBJ1-4; D call uncertain. CDR1 MNHEY and CDR2 SVGAGI come from the germline V gene. V dropped 6 bases and J dropped 7 bases, with 15 bases sitting between them. This CDR3 region has 14 residues. The CDR3 sequence is CASSLRVAGEKLFF. Here the CDR3 DNA reads TGTGCCAGCAGCCTTAGGGTTGCGGGTGAAAAACTGTTTTTT.

Only a few counts were recorded for this clone. This chain uses TRBV7-9 with TRBJ2-1; no clear D gene. The ends were cut back, 3 bases at V and 8 bases at J, with 5 bases in the middle. Per germline, CDR1 SEHNR and CDR2 FQNEAQ (reference sequence). The CDR3 has 11 residues. CDR3 in DNA: TGTGCCAGCAGCTTTAATTATGAGCAGTTCTTC. Residues: CASSFNYEQFF.

The chain carries TRBV20-1 and TRBJ2-7; TRBD2 agrees at 8 bases. In germline, CDR1 is DFQATT, CDR2 SNEGSKA (reference sequence). V lost 6 bases, J lost 8 bases, and 6 bases stayed unmatched. CDR3 size: 11 residues. In DNA form, the CDR3 reads TGCAGTGCGAGGAGCGGGAGTCAGCAGTACTTC. It is translated as CSARSGSQQYF.

V and J are TRBV4-1 and TRBJ2-3; 7 nucleotides align to TRBD2. Germline V CDR1 and CDR2: MGHRA, YSYEKL. This CDR3 is 15 amino acids long. V trimming: 0 bases; J trimming: 10 bases; junction bases outside the gene matches: 10. The CDR3 bases are TGCGCCAGCAGCCAAGATACGGGGGAGGGCAACGCGCAGTATTTT. This translates into CASSQDTGEGNAQYF.

CDR3 region: CASSHSTPGLAGGQETQYF. As DNA, the CDR3 is TGCGCCAGCAGCCACTCCACACCGGGACTAGCGGGGGGACAAGAGACCCAGTACTTC. This chain joins TRBV5-1 and TRBJ2-5, with TRBD2 identical over 15 bases. The V segment lost 4 bases and the J segment 2 bases; nucleotides outside the gene matches: 12. CDR3 length: 19 amino acids. Germline V gives CDR1 SGHRS, CDR2 YFSETQ.

This clone was detected a few times. V is TRBV5-1 and J is TRBJ1-1, with 7 bases fitting TRBD1. J was trimmed by 1 base and V by 1 base; bases with no gene match: 4. CDR3 length: 15 amino acids. Germline CDR1 is SGHRS and CDR2 is YFSETQ. The CDR3 DNA reads TGCGCCAGCAGCTTGATGGGACAGTCGAACACTGAAGCTTTCTTT. Translated, it gives CASSLMGQSNTEAFF.

The J gene is TRBJ2-3, the V gene TRBV7-9, with D possibly matching TRBD2 (6 bases). CDR3 size: 13 residues. Germline assignment: CDR1 SEHNR and CDR2 FQNEAQ (reference sequence). The V end lost 7 bases, the J end lost 10 bases, and 18 bases lay between the germline ends. CDR3 in DNA: TGTGCCAGCACCCCAAGTGGTGGGGGGTCGCAGTATTTT. Its protein is CASTPSGGGSQYF.

CDR3 sequence reads: CASSLDGDNYGYTF. In nucleotides, the CDR3 is TGTGCCAGCAGCTTAGACGGAGATAACTATGGCTACACCTTC. This rearrangement joins TRBV7-2 to TRBJ1-2; unclear D gene. CDR3 length equals 14 residues. Per germline, CDR1 SGHTA and CDR2 FQGNSA. V was pared by 1 base and J by 1 base, with 7 bases between.

CDR3 nucleotides: TGTGCCACCAGCAGGCGGACAGGGGGGTACCAAGAGACCCAGTACTTC. Translating gives CATSRRTGGYQETQYF. The chain employs TRBV15 and TRBJ2-5; 10 bases align to TRBD1. V lost 3 bases to trimming and J lost 0 bases; unmatched junction nucleotides: 4. Germline V gene data show CDR1 as LNHNV and CDR2 as YYDKDF (reference sequence). The CDR3 length is 16 residues.